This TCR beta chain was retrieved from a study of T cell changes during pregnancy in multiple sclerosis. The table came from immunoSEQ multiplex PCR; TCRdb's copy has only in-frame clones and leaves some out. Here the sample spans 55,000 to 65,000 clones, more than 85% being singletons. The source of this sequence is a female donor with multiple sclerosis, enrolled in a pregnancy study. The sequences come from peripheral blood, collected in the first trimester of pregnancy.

The CDR3 sequence: CASSFNGGARTEAFF. The CDR3 bases are TGTGCCAGCAGCTTCAATGGCGGGGCGCGGACTGAAGCTTTCTTT. V gene TRBV7-2 combines with J gene TRBJ1-1; TRBD1 might be the D (5 bases). This CDR3 spans 15 amino acids. Per germline, CDR1 SGHTA and CDR2 FQGNSA. The V end was cut by 3 bases, the J end by 5 bases, with 16 bases between.